Listed here are 14 T cell receptor beta chains from one sample, sequenced in a study of regulatory T cells in long-lasting Graves disease. Relying on iRepertoire HTBI primers and Arm-PCR of CDR3 regions, the team built TCR beta libraries. MiXCR, applied by TCRdb to the multiplex PCR reads, yields one record per CDR3 protein. The sample shows 400,000 to 500,000 distinct CDR3 sequences, roughly a fifth of them seen only once. Noted time point: persistent/refractory GD, antithyroid drugs over 5 years with positive TRAb. The TCR library was made from RNA extracted from PBMCs. Here the sequenced sample was peripheral blood mononuclear cells (PBMCs), taken when the disease was refractory, from a patient treated with antithyroid drugs. All receptors come from a female donor with Graves disease.

This clonotype was seen a handful of times. This chain connects TRBV11-2 to TRBJ2-2; no clear D gene. This CDR3 has 12 residues. The V end lost 3 bases, the J end lost 6 bases, and 5 bases lay between the germline ends. The germline V gene has CDR1 SGHAT and CDR2 FQNNGV. The CDR3 sequence is CASSLWAGELFF. Written as DNA, the CDR3 is TGTGCCAGCAGCTTGTGGGCCGGGGAGCTGTTTTTT.

J is TRBJ2-2 and V is TRBV20-1, with TRBD2 matching 11 bases. The CDR3 is 14 residues long. Trimming took 6 bases from V and 5 from J; bases not matched to a gene: 5. From germline, CDR1 is DFQATT and CDR2 SNEGSKA (reference sequence). CDR3 amino acids: CSAPTSGVTGELFF. CDR3 nucleotides: TGCAGTGCGCCGACTAGCGGGGTAACCGGGGAGCTGTTTTTT.

This chain uses TRBV20-1 with TRBJ1-5; D may be TRBD1 (5 bases). The CDR3 sequence is 14 residues long. V lost 3 bases and J 3 bases, leaving 12 bases between the germline ends. Per the germline V gene, CDR1 is DFQATT and CDR2 is SNEGSKA (reference sequence). The chain's CDR3 is CSASGAQLNQPQHF. DNA of the CDR3: TGCAGTGCTAGTGGGGCACAGCTCAATCAGCCCCAGCATTTT.

The chain couples TRBV11-2 to TRBJ2-7, with D tentatively TRBD2 (6 bases). CDR3 length: 13 residues. Germline CDR1 and CDR2: SGHAT and FQNNGV. V was cut by 5 bases and J by 6 bases, with 14 bases left in between. CDR3 bases: TGTGCCAGCAGCCTCGGGACTGCAGGCGAGCAGTACTTC. This codes for CASSLGTAGEQYF.

This chain joins TRBV18 and TRBJ2-5; D gene unclear. There are 15 residues in the CDR3. Germline CDR1 KGHSH, CDR2 LQKENI. Trimming cost V 3 bases and J 1 base, with 12 bases left between them. CDR3 nucleotides: TGTGCCAGCTCACCTAATCGGGCTCTCCAAGAGACCCAGTACTTC. It specifies CASSPNRALQETQYF.

This clonotype was recorded many times. The chain combines TRBV12-5 with TRBJ1-1, with 7 nucleotides matching TRBD1. Germline-derived CDR1 and CDR2 are LGHNT and FRNRAP. The ends lost 5 bases at V and 4 bases at J; junction bases unmatched: 13. The CDR3 totals 16 residues. CDR3 sequence: CASGTWRSGGGTEAFF. The CDR3 DNA sequence: TGTGCTAGTGGTACTTGGAGGTCAGGGGGTGGCACTGAAGCTTTCTTT.

J is TRBJ1-2 and V is TRBV29-1, with D uncertain. The CDR3 consists of 11 residues. Germline V lookup: CDR1 SQVTM, CDR2 ANQGSEA. Between the trimmed V and J ends, which lost 2 bases and 2 bases, there was a span of 3 bases. This CDR3 reads CSVEMNYGYTF. The CDR3 DNA is TGCAGCGTTGAAATGAACTATGGCTACACCTTC.

This clonotype was detected ten times or more. The chain recombines TRBV29-1 with TRBJ1-2; 8 bases line up with TRBD1. The CDR3 is made up of 15 amino acids. From germline, CDR1 is SQVTM and CDR2 ANQGSEA. With V trimmed by 5 bases and J by 3 bases, 11 bases remained unmatched. The DNA of the CDR3 is TGCAGCGTTTACGGATCGAACAGGGGGGACTATGGCTACACCTTC. Amino acids: CSVYGSNRGDYGYTF. Variable domain in full (rest from reference TRBV29-1 and TRBJ1-2): SAVISQKPSRDICQRGTSLTIQCQVDSQVTMMFWYRQQPGQSLTLIATANQGSEATYESGFVIDKFPISRPNLTFSTLTVSNMSPEDSSIYLCSVYGSNRGDYGYTFGSGTRLTVV.

The chain couples TRBV10-3 to TRBJ2-7; possibly TRBD2 for D (5 bases). V was clipped by 4 bases and J by 7 bases, with 11 bases between them. The germline V gene has CDR1 ENHRY and CDR2 SYGVKD. CDR3 length: 12 residues. The CDR3 region has the DNA TGTGCCATCAGTGCGAGGGAAGATGAGCAGTACTTC. Amino acids: CAISAREDEQYF.

A few counts support this clonotype. The CDR3 nucleotides read TGTGCCAGCAGCGCGGGGGAGGGGCGCGAGCAGTACTTC. This translates into CASSAGEGREQYF. The chain employs TRBV9 and TRBJ2-7, with 7 nucleotides matching TRBD2. V was clipped by 3 bases and J by 6 bases; unmatched bases: 6. The CDR3 loop spans 13 amino acids. Germline V CDR1 and CDR2: SGDLS, YYNGEE.

Concerning this clonotype itself: Being one base from a much bigger clone, this may be a read error. The genes are TRBV27 and TRBJ2-2, with a tentative D call TRBD2 (6 bases). The CDR3 is made up of 16 amino acids. In germline, CDR1 is MNHEY, CDR2 SMNVEV (reference sequence). DNA of the CDR3: TGTGCCAGCAGTTTAATTGGTTTGGAGGGAGGCGGGGAGCTGCTTTTT. As protein: CASSLIGLEGGGELLF.

The table lists this clonotype with many counts. The gene calls are TRBV28 and TRBJ2-7; D possibly uses TRBD1 or TRBD2 (6 bases each). There are 13 residues in the CDR3. Trimming removed 7 bases from V and 3 bases from J, with 13 bases in between. Germline CDR1 and CDR2: MDHEN and SYDVKM. The CDR3 protein is CASIPGGGYEQYF. In nucleotides, the CDR3 is TGTGCCAGCATCCCCGGAGGGGGCTACGAGCAGTACTTC.

This clonotype has ten or more counts. V and J are TRBV27 and TRBJ1-3, with a tentative D call TRBD1 (5 bases). This CDR3 has 14 residues. Trimming took off 5 bases at V and 0 bases at J, with 8 bases between the two ends. The germline gives CDR1 MNHEY, CDR2 SMNVEV (reference sequence). The chain's CDR3 is CASSTGGSGNTIYF. CDR3 DNA sequence: TGTGCCAGCAGTACAGGAGGCTCTGGAAACACCATATATTTT.

This chain uses TRBV30 with TRBJ1-4; no clear D gene. V shed 2 bases and J shed 8 bases, with 6 bases lying between them. The CDR3 is 11 amino acids. Looked up from germline, CDR1 is GTSNPN and CDR2 is SVGIG (reference sequence). The CDR3, as DNA: TGTGCCTGGAGTCCCCAGGAAAAACTGTTTTTT. As protein: CAWSPQEKLFF.